The rows below give T cell receptor beta chains drawn from one sample of a study of blood T cell repertoires in COVID-19. The method was immunoSEQ multiplex PCR; TCRdb's version includes in-frame clones alone and lacks a portion of them. This sample has 60,000 or so clones, with 80% to 90% found just once. The sample taken for sequencing was peripheral blood. These receptor sequences come from a man aged 60 to 69 with active or convalescent COVID-19. Both conserved end residues are part of each CDR3. D genes are given only for firm matches. Clone size, where shown, is once, few, many, or a class for clones that have expanded.

v_call,clone_size,d_call,j_call,cdr3_nt,cdr3_aa
TRBV7-9,NA,TRBD1,TRBJ1-1,TGTGCCAGCAGCCCGTCCGGGACAGGGGTTTACACTGAAGCTTTCTTT,CASSPSGTGVYTEAFF
TRBV6-5,NA,TRBD2,TRBJ2-3,TGTGCCAGCAGACCGGGGGGGGGCACAGATACGCAGTATTTT,CASRPGGGTDTQYF
TRBV28,few,NA,TRBJ1-1,TGTGCCAGCAGTTTATATGAGGGCCTTATGAACACTGAAGCTTTCTTT,CASSLYEGLMNTEAFF
TRBV7-9,NA,TRBD1,TRBJ2-1,TGTGCCAGCAGCTCTATCGGGACAGGAGGGGTCAATGAGCAGTTCTTC,CASSSIGTGGVNEQFF
TRBV5-4,NA,TRBD1,TRBJ1-3,TGTGCCAGCAGTCTGGACAGGGCCACAAACACCATATATTTT,CASSLDRATNTIYF
TRBV5-1,NA,TRBD2,TRBJ2-2,TGCGCCAGCACCTGGGGACTAGTCTGGAACACCGGGGAGCTGTTTTTT,CASTWGLVWNTGELFF
TRBV7-8,few,TRBD1,TRBJ2-7,TGTGCCAGCGCCGAGATCCCGGGACAGGGCTTTGGGGGCAAATACTTC,CASAEIPGQGFGGKYF
TRBV3-1/TRBV3-2,NA,NA,TRBJ2-1,TGTGCCAGCAGCCAGCCACGGGCTAGCGCTGGCATTGAGCAGTTCTTC,CASSQPRASAGIEQFF
TRBV12-3/TRBV12-4,NA,NA,TRBJ1-4,TGTGCCAGCCTTGGAGGGTTGGGACTGTTTTTT,CASLGGLGLFF
TRBV19,NA,TRBD2,TRBJ2-5,TGTGCCAGTACGGAGACTAGCTGGAACCAAGAGACCCAGTACTTC,CASTETSWNQETQYF
TRBV11-2,medium-sized,TRBD2,TRBJ2-3,TGTGCCAGCAGCTGGGAACTAGCGCTCACAGATACGCAGTATTTT,CASSWELALTDTQYF
TRBV5-4,NA,TRBD1,TRBJ2-5,TGTGCCAGCAGCCTCACCAGGGGGCTTGCCCAAGAGACCCAGTACTTC,CASSLTRGLAQETQYF
TRBV6-6,NA,NA,TRBJ2-1,TGTGCCAGCAGTTACTTATTAGAGAATGAGCAGTTCTTC,CASSYLLENEQFF
TRBV19,NA,NA,TRBJ1-2,TGTGCCAGTAGTACCCCCGGGGCTAACTATGGCTACACCTTC,CASSTPGANYGYTF
TRBV18,NA,TRBD1,TRBJ2-7,TGTGCCAGCTCCCCCAGCCGGGACAGGACATCCTACGAGCAGTACTTC,CASSPSRDRTSYEQYF
TRBV5-1,NA,TRBD1,TRBJ1-2,TGCGCCAGCAGCCCGGGACAGTCCTTTAATGGCTACACCTTC,CASSPGQSFNGYTF
TRBV5-4,medium-sized,NA,TRBJ2-7,TGTGCCAGCAGCTTTGGAGGAGGGGTTATTAGCTCCTACGAGCAGTACTTC,CASSFGGGVISSYEQYF
TRBV5-4,NA,NA,TRBJ2-4,TGTGCCAGCAGCGTAGCCGGGACATACAAAAACATTCAGTACTTC,CASSVAGTYKNIQYF
TRBV20-1,NA,NA,TRBJ2-4,TGCAGTGCTAGTCGTCCCGGGTCCTTAGCCAAAAACATTCAGTACTTC,CSASRPGSLAKNIQYF
TRBV4-1,few,NA,TRBJ1-6,TGCGCCAGCAGCCCTAGTACGGTGAGGAATTCACCCCTCCACTTT,CASSPSTVRNSPLHF
TRBV5-1,NA,NA,TRBJ1-4,TGCGCCAGCAGCTTGACTCCGGGGAGCGACGAAAAACTGTTTTTT,CASSLTPGSDEKLFF
TRBV7-9,NA,NA,TRBJ1-1,TGTGCCAGCAGCTACTATGACGGAAACACTGAAGCTTTCTTT,CASSYYDGNTEAFF
TRBV6-2/TRBV6-3,NA,NA,TRBJ1-5,TGTGCCAGCAGTAACTACGGGGATCAGCCCCAGCATTTT,CASSNYGDQPQHF
TRBV14,NA,NA,TRBJ1-3,TGTGCCAGCAGCCTTCCGAGCTCCCTAAACACCATATATTTT,CASSLPSSLNTIYF
TRBV15,once,NA,TRBJ1-3,TGTGCCACCAGCAGGCTGGGGGGTTTGGGGTACTCTGGAAACACCATATATTTT,CATSRLGGLGYSGNTIYF
TRBV29-1,NA,NA,TRBJ2-7,TGCAGCGTTGTCTCCCGACAGAAGAACTACGAGCAGTACTTC,CSVVSRQKNYEQYF
TRBV10-3,NA,NA,TRBJ1-3,TGTGCCACCCATGGTGAGGGTAACGGAAACACCATATATTTT,CATHGEGNGNTIYF
TRBV7-9,NA,NA,TRBJ2-7,TGTGCCAGCAGCTCCCCTATTTCCGGGACAAACTACGAGCAGTACTTC,CASSSPISGTNYEQYF
TRBV7-9,NA,TRBD1,TRBJ1-1,TGTGCCAGCAGCCCATTGACAGGGTCCATATTGATGAACACTGAAGCTTTCTTT,CASSPLTGSILMNTEAFF
TRBV2,NA,NA,TRBJ2-7,TGTGCCAGCAGTGAAGTCCTCACAGGGACCTCCTACGAGCAGTACTTC,CASSEVLTGTSYEQYF
TRBV9,NA,TRBD2,TRBJ2-3,TGTGCCAGCAGCGTAGGCGGCGGGAGGTCCGCAGATACGCAGTATTTT,CASSVGGGRSADTQYF
TRBV19,NA,NA,TRBJ2-7,TGTGCCAGTAGTCCGGCCCCAGGGTCCTCCTACGAGCAGTACTTC,CASSPAPGSSYEQYF
TRBV6-2/TRBV6-3,NA,NA,TRBJ2-2,TGTGCCAGCAGTTACTCATTCTCTGGCAGGGATACCGGGGAGCTGTTTTTT,CASSYSFSGRDTGELFF
TRBV6-5,NA,NA,TRBJ1-1,TGTGCCACCTCGAGGGTGACCCGAGGGACTGAAGCTTTCTTT,CATSRVTRGTEAFF
TRBV5-1,NA,NA,TRBJ1-2,TGCGCCAGCAGCTTGGATATCGGGTTGAGCTATGGCTACACCTTC,CASSLDIGLSYGYTF
TRBV9,NA,TRBD2,TRBJ2-2,TGTGCCAGTGCCTGGGGGGGCACCGGGGAGCTGTTTTTT,CASAWGGTGELFF
TRBV7-2,NA,NA,TRBJ2-3,TGTGCCAGCAGCTTAGCGGGGCCAGGATTCACAGATACGCAGTATTTT,CASSLAGPGFTDTQYF
TRBV28,NA,TRBD1,TRBJ1-4,TGTGCCAGCAGTTCCAACAGGGGCAAGGGTAATGAAAAACTGTTTTTT,CASSSNRGKGNEKLFF
TRBV7-9,NA,NA,TRBJ1-1,TGTGCCAGCAGCCCCCTCGCAGGGCTGAACACTGAAGCTTTCTTT,CASSPLAGLNTEAFF
TRBV28,NA,TRBD1,TRBJ1-1,TGTGCCAGCAGTTTACCCCAGGGGGCCTCGAACACTGAAGCTTTCTTT,CASSLPQGASNTEAFF
TRBV12-3/TRBV12-4,NA,TRBD1,TRBJ1-3,TGTGCCAGCAGTCAGGGACAGGGAAACACCATATATTTT,CASSQGQGNTIYF
TRBV19,NA,TRBD1,TRBJ1-4,TGTGCCAGTAGGGAGGGACAGACTAATGAAAAACTGTTTTTT,CASREGQTNEKLFF
TRBV10-3,NA,TRBD1,TRBJ2-3,TGTGCCATCAGTGGGACAGGAGGATCAGATACGCAGTATTTT,CAISGTGGSDTQYF
TRBV3-1/TRBV3-2,NA,NA,TRBJ1-2,TGTGCCAGCAGCCTACAACAGGGATCCGGCTACACCTTC,CASSLQQGSGYTF
TRBV7-3,NA,NA,TRBJ2-3,TGTGCCAGCAGCCGGGACACCACAGATACGCAGTATTTT,CASSRDTTDTQYF
TRBV6-5,NA,TRBD1,TRBJ1-2,TGTGCCAGCACTATAACCGGGACAGCTAACTATGGCTACACCTTC,CASTITGTANYGYTF
TRBV11-1,NA,NA,TRBJ2-3,TGTGCCAGCAGCTTAGCCAGCGACAGGTACACAGATACGCAGTATTTT,CASSLASDRYTDTQYF
TRBV24-1,NA,NA,TRBJ2-5,TGTGCCACCAGTGATTATTGTCTAGCGCGAAACGGGGGGACCCAGTACTTC,CATSDYCLARNGGTQYF
TRBV5-1,NA,TRBD2,TRBJ2-1,TGCGCCAGCACCCAAATCCCGGGACTAGCGGGGGCTGAGCAGTTCTTC,CASTQIPGLAGAEQFF
TRBV18,once,NA,TRBJ2-7,TGTGCCAGTCAAGCATTGGGGGGTTACTACGAGCAGTACTTC,CASQALGGYYEQYF
TRBV5-1,NA,NA,TRBJ2-7,TGCGCCAGCAGCTTGGGGGGGACATTATTCTACGAGCAGTACTTC,CASSLGGTLFYEQYF
TRBV9,once,TRBD1,TRBJ1-2,TGTGCCAGCAGCGCAAGTCCGACAGGGCGCGGCTACACCTTC,CASSASPTGRGYTF